A selection of T cell receptor beta chains follows, all from one sample in a study of glioma-infiltrating T cells. TCRdb redid the calling of the multiplex PCR reads with MiXCR, one entry per CDR3 protein. The sample includes roughly 20,000 distinct CDR3 sequences, 20% to 25% of them seen just once. The sequenced material came from glioma tissue, nonneoplastic brain tissue, or PBMCs (not recorded which). The receptors come from a human donor with low-grade glioma or glioblastoma, undergoing nonglioma brain surgery, or in good health (not recorded which). Both conserved end residues are part of each CDR3. Each record gives: J gene, CDR3 length, clone size, D gene, V gene, CDR3 DNA, CDR3 protein. A D gene is named only where the DNA matches it firmly. Size is omitted from some rows. Given values are once, few, many or a class for expanded clones.

j_gene: TRBJ2-1; len: 16; abundance: few; d_gene: TRBD2; v_gene: TRBV4-3; CDR3nt: TGCGCCAGCAGCCAAGACCCTAGCGGGGGGAACAATGAGCAGTTCTTC; CDR3aa: CASSQDPSGGNNEQFF
j_gene: TRBJ1-1; len: 12; abundance: few; d_gene: .; v_gene: TRBV12-3/TRBV12-4; CDR3nt: TGTGCCAGCAGTTTTATGAGGGCTGAAGCTTTCTTT; CDR3aa: CASSFMRAEAFF
j_gene: TRBJ1-2; len: 16; abundance: medium-sized; d_gene: TRBD1; v_gene: TRBV27; CDR3nt: TGTGCCAGCAGTTGGACAGGGGGCCTATCTAACTATGGCTACACCTTC; CDR3aa: CASSWTGGLSNYGYTF
j_gene: TRBJ2-4; len: 12; abundance: medium-sized; d_gene: .; v_gene: TRBV7-9; CDR3nt: TGTGCCAGCAGCTTTAACAAAAACATTCAGTACTTC; CDR3aa: CASSFNKNIQYF
j_gene: TRBJ2-5; len: 14; abundance: many; d_gene: .; v_gene: TRBV7-2; CDR3nt: TGTGCCAGCAGCTTAGCGCACAGGAAGGAGACCCAGTACTTC; CDR3aa: CASSLAHRKETQYF
j_gene: TRBJ1-2; len: 16; abundance: .; d_gene: .; v_gene: TRBV6-2/TRBV6-3; CDR3nt: TGTGCCAGCAGTTTTGGAGTTGGGCCAGATTTCTATGGCTACACCTTC; CDR3aa: CASSFGVGPDFYGYTF
j_gene: TRBJ2-1; len: 13; abundance: many; d_gene: .; v_gene: TRBV6-1; CDR3nt: TGTGCCAGCAGTTATCCGGACTACAATGAGCAGTTCTTC; CDR3aa: CASSYPDYNEQFF
j_gene: TRBJ2-6; len: 19; abundance: few; d_gene: .; v_gene: TRBV6-6; CDR3nt: TGTGCCAGCAGTTACTCGGAGGATGGAAGTAGCTCTGGGGCCAACGTCCTGACTTTC; CDR3aa: CASSYSEDGSSSGANVLTF
j_gene: TRBJ2-3; len: 16; abundance: many; d_gene: TRBD2; v_gene: TRBV7-2; CDR3nt: TGTGCCAGCAGCTTACGACTAGCGGGGGGCACAGATACGCAGTATTTT; CDR3aa: CASSLRLAGGTDTQYF
j_gene: TRBJ1-3; len: 17; abundance: few; d_gene: .; v_gene: TRBV4-2; CDR3nt: TGTGCCAGCAGCCCCCTCCATCAACTCAGCTCTGGAAACACCATATATTTT; CDR3aa: CASSPLHQLSSGNTIYF
j_gene: TRBJ1-5; len: 13; abundance: .; d_gene: .; v_gene: TRBV12-3/TRBV12-4; CDR3nt: TGTGCCAGCAGTTTATCCCAAAATCAGCCCCAGCATTTT; CDR3aa: CASSLSQNQPQHF
j_gene: TRBJ2-5; len: 19; abundance: few; d_gene: TRBD2; v_gene: TRBV14; CDR3nt: TGTGCCAGCAGCCAAGGATACGCTAGCGGGGGGGCCGAAGGAGAGACCCAGTACTTC; CDR3aa: CASSQGYASGGAEGETQYF
j_gene: TRBJ1-5; len: 12; abundance: medium-sized; d_gene: .; v_gene: TRBV6-2/TRBV6-3; CDR3nt: TGTGCCAGCAGTTACCTAACAGGGTCCCAGCATTTT; CDR3aa: CASSYLTGSQHF
j_gene: TRBJ2-7; len: 14; abundance: .; d_gene: .; v_gene: TRBV27; CDR3nt: TGTGCCAGCAGCTTGGACACTACGGGGTACGAGCAGTACTTC; CDR3aa: CASSLDTTGYEQYF
j_gene: TRBJ1-1; len: 13; abundance: many; d_gene: .; v_gene: TRBV28; CDR3nt: TGTGCCAGCAGCACCCCTCAGGGCACTGAAGCTTTCTTT; CDR3aa: CASSTPQGTEAFF
j_gene: TRBJ2-3; len: 16; abundance: few; d_gene: TRBD2; v_gene: TRBV27; CDR3nt: TGTGCCAGCAGTTCTGGACTAGCGGGGGGGCCAGATACGCAGTATTTT; CDR3aa: CASSSGLAGGPDTQYF
j_gene: TRBJ2-7; len: 16; abundance: .; d_gene: TRBD1; v_gene: TRBV4-3; CDR3nt: TGCGTTAGCAGCCAAGATGACCGGGACAGAGGTTACGAGCAGTACTTC; CDR3aa: CVSSQDDRDRGYEQYF
j_gene: TRBJ1-1; len: 17; abundance: .; d_gene: TRBD1; v_gene: TRBV20-1; CDR3nt: TGCAGTGCTAAAGGTGGACAGGTTCTATCGCGAGGTACTGAAGCTTTCTTT; CDR3aa: CSAKGGQVLSRGTEAFF
j_gene: TRBJ1-5; len: 15; abundance: .; d_gene: .; v_gene: TRBV12-3/TRBV12-4; CDR3nt: TGTGCCAGCAGTTTAGTGCAGGGCGACAATCAGCCCCAGCATTTT; CDR3aa: CASSLVQGDNQPQHF
j_gene: TRBJ2-7; len: 14; abundance: many; d_gene: .; v_gene: TRBV28; CDR3nt: TGTGCCAGCAGTTTGGCCCCCGAGTCCCACGAGCAGTACTTC; CDR3aa: CASSLAPESHEQYF
j_gene: TRBJ2-1; len: 15; abundance: .; d_gene: TRBD2; v_gene: TRBV7-2; CDR3nt: TGTGCCAGCACCACTCGGGGGGTCTCATACAATGAGCAGTTCTTC; CDR3aa: CASTTRGVSYNEQFF
j_gene: TRBJ1-4; len: 13; abundance: .; d_gene: .; v_gene: TRBV7-9; CDR3nt: TGTGCCAGCAGCTTAGATGGTCCCGGGAGGGTGTTTTTT; CDR3aa: CASSLDGPGRVFF
j_gene: TRBJ2-1; len: 15; abundance: few; d_gene: .; v_gene: TRBV7-9; CDR3nt: TGTGCCAGCAGCTTTTTGGGGGGGGGCGTCAATGAGCAGTTCTTC; CDR3aa: CASSFLGGGVNEQFF
j_gene: TRBJ1-2; len: 15; abundance: .; d_gene: .; v_gene: TRBV7-6; CDR3nt: TGTGCCAGCAGCTTACCCCAGGGGCTAACTAATGGCTACACCTTC; CDR3aa: CASSLPQGLTNGYTF
j_gene: TRBJ1-1; len: 15; abundance: many; d_gene: .; v_gene: TRBV4-3; CDR3nt: TGCGCCAGCAGCCCGGCCGACAGGACAAACACTGAAGCTTTCTTT; CDR3aa: CASSPADRTNTEAFF
j_gene: TRBJ2-2; len: 15; abundance: many; d_gene: .; v_gene: TRBV5-4; CDR3nt: TGTGCCAGCAGCTCGGGCCGCCTTAACACCGGGGAGCTGTTTTTT; CDR3aa: CASSSGRLNTGELFF
j_gene: TRBJ2-3; len: 15; abundance: many; d_gene: TRBD2; v_gene: TRBV20-1; CDR3nt: TGCAGTGCTACCGCTAGCGGGGGGGTTCCGTATACGCAGTATTTT; CDR3aa: CSATASGGVPYTQYF
j_gene: TRBJ2-7; len: 13; abundance: few; d_gene: .; v_gene: TRBV16; CDR3nt: TGTGCCAGCAGCCAATCGAGGTCCTACGAGCAGTACTTC; CDR3aa: CASSQSRSYEQYF
j_gene: TRBJ2-7; len: 13; abundance: many; d_gene: TRBD1; v_gene: TRBV20-1; CDR3nt: TGCAGTGCTAAGGGGGACAGGGCCTACGAGCAGTACTTC; CDR3aa: CSAKGDRAYEQYF
j_gene: TRBJ1-1; len: 14; abundance: few; d_gene: .; v_gene: TRBV5-6; CDR3nt: TGTGCCAGCAGTTGGGACCCAGGGATCGCTGAAGCTTTCTTT; CDR3aa: CASSWDPGIAEAFF
j_gene: TRBJ2-5; len: 14; abundance: few; d_gene: .; v_gene: TRBV19; CDR3nt: TGTGCCAGTAGTATCCGGGGGCGTCAAGAGACCCAGTACTTC; CDR3aa: CASSIRGRQETQYF
j_gene: TRBJ1-1; len: 12; abundance: many; d_gene: .; v_gene: TRBV6-1; CDR3nt: TGTGCCAGCAGACTTACCGACGGTGAAGCTTTCTTT; CDR3aa: CASRLTDGEAFF